This T cell receptor beta chain comes out of a study of T cells after posttransplantation cyclophosphamide. Findings of the study overall: Recipient CMV seropositivity and CMV reactivation strongly tracked TRB clonality. Tissue-infiltrating T cells from skin or gut overlapped little with blood T cells. Later post-transplant blood repertoires were often dominated by donor CD8+ memory clones.

Data came from immunoSEQ multiplex PCR; TCRdb stores just in-frame clones and leaves some out. This sample carries around 4,800 clones, approximately 72% of them seen once, and the ten largest clones take 15% to 20%. Cyclophosphamide on days +3 and +4 followed busulfan-fludarabine conditioning and a marrow graft. Germline CDR1 is SNHLY and CDR2 is FYNNEI. V gave up 3 bases and J gave up 4 bases; unmatched junction bases: 5. The length of the CDR3 is 16 residues. For this clone: The antigen is unknown.

The starting material was PBMCs, obtained 362 days after allogeneic stem cell transplant with posttransplant cyclophosphamide. The chain joins TRBV2 to TRBJ2-1, with TRBD2 matching 11 bases. This TCR was recovered from a male patient aged 60-70 years who received an allogeneic stem cell transplant from an unrelated donor, was CMV-positive, and had acute GVHD only. These T cells may partly come from the graft donor. The CDR3 nucleotides are TGTGCCAGCAGTGATAGCGGGGGGGCCTTTTACAATGAGCAGTTCTTC. Amino acids: CASSDSGGAFYNEQFF.